This T cell receptor beta chain was sequenced in a study of regulatory T cells in long-lasting Graves disease. This sample's time point: persistent/refractory GD, antithyroid drugs over 5 years with positive TRAb. Following extraction of RNA from PBMCs, that RNA was used to make the TCR library. Broader study findings: Peripheral blood alone, not thyroid tissue, underwent study. Persistent patients shared more public clonotypes (2,741) than newly diagnosed patients (around 910). With persistent disease, TRBV28, TRBJ1-2 and TRBJ2-5 were the favored segments.

Arm-PCR of CDR3 regions and iRepertoire HTBI primers were the basis on which TCR beta libraries were built. TCRdb passed the multiplex PCR reads through MiXCR, listing each CDR3 protein once. This sample has a few hundred thousand distinct CDR3 sequences, with under 25% found just once. The CDR3 totals 18 residues. CDR1 and CDR2 from the germline V gene are MNHEY and SVGEGT. The V end lost 2 bases, the J end lost 2 bases, and 19 bases lay between the germline ends. This clonotype was detected many times. Its antigen is still unknown. The sample here was peripheral blood mononuclear cells (PBMCs), taken when the disease was refractory, from a patient treated with antithyroid drugs. The V call is TRBV6-2 or TRBV6-3, the J call TRBJ1-5; D is unclear. The sequence derives from a female donor with Graves disease. CDR3 protein: CASSYEQGKVTGNQPQHF. CDR3 bases: TGTGCCAGCAGTTACGAGCAAGGAAAGGTTACGGGCAATCAGCCCCAGCATTTT.